This T cell receptor (beta chain) emerged from a study of shared clonotypes between healthy human individuals. The CDR3 has 16 residues. Between the trimmed V and J ends, which lost 2 bases and 0 bases, there was a span of 13 bases. CDR1 and CDR2 from the germline V gene are KGHSH and LQKENI. The count of this clone is one. The data were produced by immunoSEQ multiplex PCR, yet TCRdb's version contains in-frame clones alone and is incomplete. The repertoire holds some 2.4 million clones, with 80% to 95% as singletons. V usage is TRBV18 and J usage is TRBJ1-2, with unresolved D. What was sequenced was naive CD4+ T cells from PBMCs. Sample subset: CD45RA+ positively selected. This TCR derives from a man younger than 30 in good health. Some clones in this sample may be carry-over from other donors' samples. The DNA for the CDR3 is TGTGCCAGCTCACCATCCTCAGCAATTACTAACTATGGCTACACCTTC. This translates into CASSPSSAITNYGYTF. Using reference TRBV18 and TRBJ1-2 for the parts outside the CDR3, the full variable domain is NAGVMQNPRHLVRRRGQEARLRCSPMKGHSHVYWYRQLPEEGLKFMVYLQKENIIDESGMPKERFSAEFPKEGPSILRIQQVVRGDSAAYFCASSPSSAITNYGYTFGSGTRLTVV.